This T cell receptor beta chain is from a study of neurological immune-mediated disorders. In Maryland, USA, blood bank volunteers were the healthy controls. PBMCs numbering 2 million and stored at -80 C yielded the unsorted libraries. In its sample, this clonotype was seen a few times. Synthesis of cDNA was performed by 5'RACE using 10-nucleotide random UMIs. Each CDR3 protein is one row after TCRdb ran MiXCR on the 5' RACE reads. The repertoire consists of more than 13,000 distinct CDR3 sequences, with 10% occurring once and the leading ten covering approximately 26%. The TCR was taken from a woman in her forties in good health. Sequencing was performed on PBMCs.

The DNA of the CDR3 is TGTGCCAGCAGTAAACGGACAGGAGGCCAAGAGACCCAGTACTTC. Amino acid sequence: CASSKRTGGQETQYF. This rearrangement joins TRBV28 to TRBJ2-5; 7 nucleotides agree with TRBD1. V dropped 5 bases and J dropped 1; count of bases not matched to a gene: 7. The germline CDR1 and CDR2 sequences are MDHEN and SYDVKM. The CDR3 runs 15 residues.